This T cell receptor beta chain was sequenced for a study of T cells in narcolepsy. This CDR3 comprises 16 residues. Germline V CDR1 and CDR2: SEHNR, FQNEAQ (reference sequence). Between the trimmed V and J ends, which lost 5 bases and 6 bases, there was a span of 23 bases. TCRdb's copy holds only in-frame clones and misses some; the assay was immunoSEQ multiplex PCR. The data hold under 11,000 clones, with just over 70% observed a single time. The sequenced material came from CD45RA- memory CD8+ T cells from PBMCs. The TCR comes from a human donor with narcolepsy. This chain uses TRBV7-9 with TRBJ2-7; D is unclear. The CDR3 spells CASSPSPNPRIGEQYF. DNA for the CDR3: TGTGCCAGCAGCCCGTCTCCTAATCCTAGGATCGGCGAGCAGTACTTC.